This is a list of T cell receptor beta chains from one sample in a study of technical replicates of blood from a few donors. Clones were sequenced by immunoSEQ multiplex PCR, and TCRdb holds only the in-frame ones, with some missing. The profile shows under 100,000 clones, 94% of them singletons. What was sequenced was T cells isolated from PBMCs. The receptors were gathered from a human donor in good health. Each CDR3 is given with its conserved first and last residue. The D gene is left open where the match is weak. Clone size, where shown, is once, few, many, or a class for clones that have expanded.

v_gene	abundance	d_gene	j_gene	CDR3nt	CDR3aa
TRBV7-9	-	TRBD1	TRBJ1-4	TGTGCCAGCAGCCCGGGACAGCTCAATGAAAAACTGTTTTTT	CASSPGQLNEKLFF
TRBV7-2	-	-	TRBJ2-2	TGTGCCAGCAGCTTAGTCGGTGTGGTAACCGGGGAGCTGTTTTTT	CASSLVGVVTGELFF
TRBV5-6	-	-	TRBJ1-2	TGTGCCAGCAGAAATCAGGGGATTGGTGGCTACACCTTC	CASRNQGIGGYTF
TRBV5-1	-	TRBD2	TRBJ2-2	TGCGCCAGCAGCTTGGCAAGCGGGAGTAGCGGGGAGCTGTTTTTT	CASSLASGSSGELFF
TRBV11-2	-	-	TRBJ1-2	TGTGCCAGCAGCTCCCGACAGCCCTCTAACTATGGCTACACCTTC	CASSSRQPSNYGYTF
TRBV9	-	-	TRBJ2-7	TGTGCCAGCAGCGGCCGGAGAGGAGAGTCCTACGAGCAGTACTTC	CASSGRRGESYEQYF
TRBV28	-	-	TRBJ1-1	TGTGCCAGCAGTTCCCCCGGGGGGTGGACTGAAGCTTTCTTT	CASSSPGGWTEAFF
TRBV28	once	TRBD2	TRBJ2-3	TGTGCCAGCAGTTTATGGACTAGCGGGATGTCTTTGGAAGATACGCAGTATTTT	CASSLWTSGMSLEDTQYF
TRBV15	once	-	TRBJ1-4	TGTGCCACCAGCAGAGACCGGGACTCAACTAATGAAAAACTGTTTTTT	CATSRDRDSTNEKLFF
TRBV5-4	-	-	TRBJ1-3	TGTGCCAGCAGCTTGGATCTGGGAAACACCATATATTTT	CASSLDLGNTIYF
TRBV9	few	-	TRBJ1-2	TGTGCCAGCAGCGTAGGTCCGGGGTCGGATGGCTACACCTTC	CASSVGPGSDGYTF
TRBV6-1	-	TRBD1	TRBJ2-3	TGTGCCAGCGGGAAGAGGACAGGGGCCACAGATACGCAGTATTTT	CASGKRTGATDTQYF
TRBV2	-	-	TRBJ2-1	TGTGCCAGCAGTGAACGGGGGGCGATCTACAATGAGCAGTTCTTC	CASSERGAIYNEQFF
TRBV2	-	-	TRBJ1-1	TGTGCCAGCCACGACGCGGGGGCCACGAACACTGAAGCTTTCTTT	CASHDAGATNTEAFF
TRBV4-1	-	TRBD1	TRBJ1-1	TGCGCCAGCAGCCAAGATCGGACAGGGGGGGGTGAAGCTTTCTTT	CASSQDRTGGGEAFF
TRBV15	-	TRBD2	TRBJ2-1	TGTGCCACCAGCAGAGGCGGGTGGCGGGAGGGTCGAAATGAGCAGTTCTTC	CATSRGGWREGRNEQFF
TRBV28	-	-	TRBJ1-5	TGTGCCAGCAGCCACCGGAGGGTCCGCAATCAGCCCCAGCATTTT	CASSHRRVRNQPQHF
TRBV4-1	-	-	TRBJ1-1	TGCGCCAGCAGCCTCACCCAGGCCATGATGAACACTGAAGCTTTCTTT	CASSLTQAMMNTEAFF
TRBV10-3	-	TRBD2	TRBJ2-5	TGTGCCATCAGTGAGTCGCTACTAGCGGGAACGTACCAAGAGACCCAGTACTTC	CAISESLLAGTYQETQYF
TRBV6-5	-	TRBD1	TRBJ2-2	TGTGCCAGCGGGACAGTCTACGGGGAGCTGTTTTTT	CASGTVYGELFF
TRBV9	-	-	TRBJ2-2	TGTGCCAGCAGCGTAGCTAAGGGCAGGGGAAGCACCGGGGAGCTGTTTTTT	CASSVAKGRGSTGELFF
TRBV28	-	-	TRBJ1-5	TGTGCCAGCAGCCCCCCGGGCAATCAGCCCCAGCATTTT	CASSPPGNQPQHF
TRBV28	once	-	TRBJ1-2	TGTGCCAGCAGTTTACTTCTTGGGGGGGGCGCCTATGGCTACACCTTC	CASSLLLGGGAYGYTF
TRBV5-1	-	-	TRBJ2-1	TGCGCCAGCAGCTTCCCCGGGGGTATCGGATATGAGCAGTTCTTC	CASSFPGGIGYEQFF
TRBV7-2	-	TRBD1	TRBJ2-7	TGTGCCAGCAGCTCCGCAGGGGGCGCCCCCCAGCAGTACTTC	CASSSAGGAPQQYF
TRBV7-9	-	TRBD2	TRBJ2-3	TGTGCCAGCAGCTTACAGTCGGCTAGCGGCAATACGCAGTATTTT	CASSLQSASGNTQYF
TRBV7-9	-	-	TRBJ2-7	TGTGCCAGCAGCTTCAGTGGTGTGGAGGCGGCAAACTACGAGCAGTACTTC	CASSFSGVEAANYEQYF
TRBV7-8	-	-	TRBJ1-2	TGTGCCAGCAGCTTCGGACAGCTGGCCGAGGGCTACACCTTC	CASSFGQLAEGYTF
TRBV4-1	few	TRBD1	TRBJ1-1	TGCGCCAGCAGCCGACAGGGGGATACTGAAGCTTTCTTT	CASSRQGDTEAFF
TRBV5-1	-	TRBD2	TRBJ2-7	TGCGCCAGCAGCTTGGTTGGCGGGAGTAACGACGAGCAGTACTTC	CASSLVGGSNDEQYF
TRBV6-5	-	TRBD1	TRBJ1-1	TGTGCCAGCAGTTACCTCAGGGGGTGGAGGAGCACTGAAGCTTTCTTT	CASSYLRGWRSTEAFF
TRBV14	-	-	TRBJ2-5	TGTGCCAGCAGCCAACTGAGCGGACAAGAGACCCAGTACTTC	CASSQLSGQETQYF
TRBV18	-	-	TRBJ2-1	TGTGCCAGCTCACCATTGGCTAAGGGAGAGGGAGAGCAGTTCTTC	CASSPLAKGEGEQFF
TRBV30	-	TRBD1	TRBJ1-1	TGTGCCTGGAGTACCGGGACAGCTGAAGCTTTCTTT	CAWSTGTAEAFF
TRBV5-1	once	-	TRBJ2-1	TGCGCCAGCAGCTTAATCCCAAATGAGCAGTTCTTC	CASSLIPNEQFF
TRBV5-1	once	-	TRBJ1-4	TGCGCCAGCAGCTTGGCCATCCCCACAACTAATGAAAAACTGTTTTTT	CASSLAIPTTNEKLFF
TRBV5-1	few	TRBD1	TRBJ2-1	TGCGCCAGCAGCCAGGACACAGGGGGCTACAATGAGCAGTTCTTC	CASSQDTGGYNEQFF
TRBV7-9	-	-	TRBJ2-2	TGTGCCAGCAGCTTTCCCAAACAGGGTGGCACCGGGGAGCTGTTTTTT	CASSFPKQGGTGELFF
TRBV5-4	-	TRBD2	TRBJ2-1	TGTGCCAGCAGCTTGGGGGGCGGGAGCTTATCCTACAATGAGCAGTTCTTC	CASSLGGGSLSYNEQFF
TRBV5-1	-	-	TRBJ2-3	TGCGCCAGCAGCACGACAGCGGGTTTTACAGATACGCAGTATTTT	CASSTTAGFTDTQYF
TRBV21-1	once	-	TRBJ1-5	TGTGCCAGCAGCAAACCTCGGGACACTAGTCACTATAGCAATCAGCCCCAGCATTTT	CASSKPRDTSHYSNQPQHF
TRBV28	-	TRBD2	TRBJ2-3	TGTGCCAGCATCGCCGGGACTAGCTTTGGAACAGATACGCAGTATTTT	CASIAGTSFGTDTQYF
TRBV27	few	TRBD1	TRBJ1-5	TGTGCCAGCAGTCTAAGCAGGGGGAGCAATCAGCCCCAGCATTTT	CASSLSRGSNQPQHF
TRBV6-1	-	-	TRBJ1-2	TGTGCCAGCAGGGGGAGGGCTAACTATGGCTACACCTTC	CASRGRANYGYTF
TRBV11-2	-	-	TRBJ1-4	TGTGCCAGCAGCGAGCAGAGGGCGGGTGAAAAACTGTTTTTT	CASSEQRAGEKLFF
TRBV10-2	few	TRBD1	TRBJ2-3	TGCGCCAGCAGTGAGCCCGACAGGGGAACAGATACGCAGTATTTT	CASSEPDRGTDTQYF
TRBV5-1	-	TRBD1	TRBJ2-7	TGCGCCAGCAGCTCACAAGGACAGGGTACCTACGAGCAGTACTTC	CASSSQGQGTYEQYF
TRBV2	-	-	TRBJ1-2	TGTGCCAGCAGTGAAGGAGGGAGGAACTATGGCTACACCTTC	CASSEGGRNYGYTF
TRBV7-3	-	TRBD2	TRBJ2-2	TGTGCCAGCAGCTTAGGAAGCGGGGGGGCCGCCGGGGAGCTGTTTTTT	CASSLGSGGAAGELFF
TRBV7-7	-	TRBD1	TRBJ2-1	TGTGCCAGCAGCAAAGACAGGGGAAATGAGCAGTTCTTC	CASSKDRGNEQFF
TRBV5-4	-	TRBD1	TRBJ2-7	TGTGCCAGCAGCCGTACGGACAGGGGGTACGAGCAGTACTTC	CASSRTDRGYEQYF
TRBV5-1	-	TRBD1	TRBJ2-7	TGCGCCAGCAGCCTGGGACAGGGGTCCTACGAGCAGTACTTC	CASSLGQGSYEQYF
TRBV5-8	-	-	TRBJ2-3	TGTGCCAGCAGCTCCGGGAGTGATACGCAGTATTTT	CASSSGSDTQYF
TRBV5-1	-	TRBD2	TRBJ2-1	TGCGCCAGCAGCTTGATGCAACTAGCGAGCTACAATGAGCAGTTCTTC	CASSLMQLASYNEQFF
TRBV2	few	-	TRBJ1-1	TGTGCCAGCAGTGAAGGGAGCGCGTGGACAGCTGAAGCTTTCTTT	CASSEGSAWTAEAFF